This entry lists 16 T cell receptor beta chains sequenced from one sample in a study of blood T cell repertoires in COVID-19. Assay: immunoSEQ multiplex PCR; the TCRdb copy retains only in-frame clones and omits some. Among approximately 140,000 clones listed, 65% to 90% were seen once. The material sequenced was peripheral blood. The source is a man in his sixties or seventies with acute or convalescent COVID-19.

CDR3 sequence: CASSPLRTSGFYEQYF. CDR3 DNA sequence: TGTGCCAGCAGCCCCCTCAGGACTAGCGGGTTCTACGAGCAGTACTTC. The chain couples TRBV7-2 to TRBJ2-7; 11 bases match TRBD2. The CDR3 sequence is 16 residues long. Germline CDR1 SGHTA, CDR2 FQGNSA. Trimming removed 5 bases from V and 3 bases from J; junction bases left unmatched: 9.

V gene TRBV7-2 combines with J gene TRBJ1-6; tentative D call: TRBD1 (5 bases). The CDR3 extends over 14 amino acids. CDR1 SGHTA and CDR2 FQGNSA come from the germline V gene. Trimming stripped 2 bases from V and 10 bases from J, with 12 bases between. CDR3 in DNA: TGTGCCAGCAGCTTAATCCCAGGGCAGTCACCCCTCCACTTT. This translates into CASSLIPGQSPLHF.

The rearrangement joins TRBV2 to TRBJ2-5, with D perhaps matching TRBD2 (5 bases). V was trimmed by 1 base and J by 0 bases, leaving 12 bases between them. This CDR3 is 16 amino acids long. CDR1 SNHLY and CDR2 FYNNEI come from the germline V gene. The CDR3 sequence is CASSEVGRKYQETQYF. DNA of the CDR3: TGTGCCAGCAGTGAAGTTGGGAGAAAGTACCAAGAGACCCAGTACTTC.

This clone was observed a handful of times. The chain recombines TRBV24-1 with TRBJ1-5; the D is unclear. This CDR3 spans 15 amino acids. CDR1 is KGHDR, CDR2 SFDVKD, per germline. Trimming removed 2 bases at V and 6 bases at J, with 13 bases between. The CDR3: CATSDSRGIGQPQHF. The CDR3 DNA reads TGTGCCACCAGTGATTCGCGGGGTATCGGTCAGCCCCAGCATTTT.

The rearrangement joins TRBV6-5 to TRBJ1-1; 9 bases agree with TRBD1. Germline assignment: CDR1 MNHEY and CDR2 SVGAGI. This CDR3 has 15 amino acids. Germline trimming cut 2 bases from V and 1 base from J; bases unmatched to any gene: 2. The CDR3 spells CASSYGGQGNTEAFF. CDR3 in DNA: TGTGCCAGCAGTTACGGGGGACAGGGGAACACTGAAGCTTTCTTT.

The chain employs TRBV6-2 or TRBV6-3 and TRBJ2-2; 7 positions match TRBD2. Looked up from germline, CDR1 is MNHEY and CDR2 is SVGEGT. The CDR3 length is 15 residues. Losses at the gene ends were 5 bases for V and 0 bases for J; bases not matched to a gene: 3. CDR3 sequence: CASSVLAANTGELFF. As DNA, the CDR3 is TGTGCCAGCAGTGTTCTAGCGGCGAACACCGGGGAGCTGTTTTTT.

The chain links TRBV5-5 to TRBJ2-7; no firm D call. This CDR3 has 11 residues. Trimming cost V 4 bases and J 6 bases, with 8 bases left between them. Germline V gene data show CDR1 as SGHKS and CDR2 as YYEKEE (reference sequence). In DNA, the CDR3 is TGTGCCAGCAGCGTCGGTCGCGAGCAGTACTTC. It yields the protein CASSVGREQYF.

The V and J genes are TRBV13 and TRBJ2-7; 10 bases are shared with TRBD2. Germline V lookup: CDR1 PRHDT, CDR2 FYEKMQ (reference sequence). With 0 bases clipped from V and 1 base from J, the junction kept 6 bases outside the gene matches. The CDR3 sequence is 17 residues long. CDR3 DNA sequence: TGTGCCAGCAGCTTAGGCGCTAGCGGGAGATGGTCCTACGAGCAGTACTTC. Translating gives CASSLGASGRWSYEQYF.

Turning to this clone: The limits of the CDR3 on the DNA are not certain, so only TCRdb's listed CDR3 is given. CDR3 region: CASSFGPGRRGAGVSNEQFF. The chain couples TRBV7-6 to TRBJ2-1; TRBD2 reflects the table's D call only, with no check against the DNA. Per the germline V gene, CDR1 is SGHVS and CDR2 is FNYEAQ. The CDR3 contains 20 residues when both ends are counted.

This sequence joins TRBV7-8 and TRBJ1-1, with D hard to call. CDR3 length: 14 amino acids. Trimming pared 5 bases from V and 4 bases from J, leaving 14 bases between. Germline CDR1 reads SGHVS; CDR2 reads FQNEAQ. In DNA form, the CDR3 reads TGTGCCAGCAGCCTAACCGGACTATCCACTGAAGCTTTCTTT. Encoded protein: CASSLTGLSTEAFF.

CDR3 DNA sequence: TGTGCCAGCAGCGCATACAGGGTAGGCCAAGAGACCCAGTACTTC. Encoded protein: CASSAYRVGQETQYF. This chain uses TRBV7-2 with TRBJ2-5; perhaps TRBD1 as D (6 bases). Germline-derived CDR1 and CDR2 are SGHTA and FQGNSA. The V end lost 5 bases, the J end lost 1 base, and 14 bases lay between the germline ends. The CDR3 length is 15 residues.

The chain recombines TRBV9 with TRBJ1-2, with 9 bases identical to TRBD1. In germline, CDR1 is SGDLS, CDR2 YYNGEE. The CDR3 sequence is 15 residues long. V shed 4 bases, J shed 3 bases, and the junction held 7 bases outside the gene matches. CDR3 bases: TGTGCCAGCAGCCCACGGAGACAGGGGGACTATGGCTACACCTTC. It yields the protein CASSPRRQGDYGYTF. The full variable domain, with the rest looked up from reference TRBV9 and TRBJ1-2, is DSGVTQTPKHLITATGQRVTLRCSPRSGDLSVYWYQQSLDQGLQFLIQYYNGEERAKGNILERFSAQQFPDLHSELNLSSLELGDSALYFCASSPRRQGDYGYTFGSGTRLTVV.

The chain carries TRBV9 and TRBJ1-1, with D maybe TRBD1 (5 bases). Germline V gene data show CDR1 as SGDLS and CDR2 as YYNGEE. V was clipped by 0 bases and J by 1 base, with 10 bases between them. The CDR3 has 15 residues. CDR3 in amino acids: CASSVGTLPNTEAFF. CDR3 DNA: TGTGCCAGCAGCGTAGGGACACTACCGAACACTGAAGCTTTCTTT.

This chain connects TRBV27 to TRBJ2-5; TRBD2 matches 13 bases. CDR1 and CDR2 (germline): MNHEY, SMNVEV (reference sequence). After removal of 5 bases from V and 5 bases from J, the junction contained 8 bases not matched to a gene. The length of the CDR3 is 16 residues. Here the CDR3 DNA reads TGTGCCAGCAGTCGCCCCGGGACTAGCGGGATCGAGACCCAGTACTTC. It is translated as CASSRPGTSGIETQYF.

The V and J genes are TRBV7-2 and TRBJ1-3; tentatively, D is TRBD1 (5 bases). Per germline, CDR1 SGHTA and CDR2 FQGNSA. The CDR3 consists of 15 residues. Trimming cost V 5 bases and J 0 bases, with 11 bases left between them. The CDR3 is CASSPQAVSGNTIYF. In DNA form, the CDR3 reads TGTGCCAGCAGCCCACAGGCGGTCTCTGGAAACACCATATATTTT.

This clone was found once. CDR3 amino acids: CAISEGQGHEKLFF. CDR3 coding DNA: TGTGCCATCAGTGAAGGACAGGGGCATGAAAAACTGTTTTTT. The rearrangement links TRBV10-3 to TRBJ1-4; TRBD1 aligns across 9 bases. V was clipped by 3 bases and J by 6 bases; unmatched bases: 2. The CDR3 runs 14 residues. Per germline, CDR1 ENHRY and CDR2 SYGVKD.